One sample yielded the 7 T cell receptor beta chains listed below, sequenced in a study of blood T cell repertoires in COVID-19. Method: immunoSEQ multiplex PCR; TCRdb's copy keeps in-frame clones and lacks some. Here the sample spans about 180,000 clones, approximately 85% being singletons. Sequenced sample: peripheral blood. These receptors came from a man aged 55-75 years with acute or convalescent COVID-19.

The rearrangement uses TRBV9 and TRBJ2-5; TRBD1 matches at 7 bases. This CDR3 contains 15 residues. Germline V CDR1 and CDR2: SGDLS, YYNGEE. V lost 0 bases, J lost 2 bases, and 4 bases stayed unmatched. DNA of the CDR3: TGTGCCAGCAGCGTAGGGGACAGAGAACAAGAGACCCAGTACTTC. It is translated as CASSVGDREQETQYF.

The rearrangement uses TRBV5-4 and TRBJ2-5; 8 bases align to TRBD2. Germline V gives CDR1 SGHNT, CDR2 YYREEE (reference sequence). V was clipped by 5 bases and J by 3 bases; unmatched bases: 3. This CDR3 is 13 amino acids long. DNA of the CDR3: TGTGCCAGCAGGGCGGGGGGTAAAGAGACCCAGTACTTC. This encodes CASRAGGKETQYF.

The chain combines TRBV3-1 (or the pseudogene TRBV3-2) with TRBJ2-5; 8 bases line up with TRBD2. V shed 0 bases and J 5 bases; nucleotides not matched to a gene: 8. Germline V gene data show CDR1 as LGHDT and CDR2 as YNNKEL (reference sequence). The CDR3 sequence is 16 residues long. The CDR3 is CASSQDLRASGETQYF. DNA of the CDR3: TGTGCCAGCAGCCAAGATCTTCGGGCTAGCGGGGAGACCCAGTACTTC.

V usage is TRBV6-2 or TRBV6-3 and J usage is TRBJ2-1; D may be TRBD2 (6 bases). In germline, CDR1 is MNHEY, CDR2 SVGEGT. Trimming cost V 7 bases and J 10 bases, with 20 bases left between them. The CDR3 spans 14 residues. CDR3 DNA sequence: TGTGCCAGCACCCCCGGGACCCGAGGAGGGGAGCAGTTCTTC. Its translation: CASTPGTRGGEQFF.

This chain uses TRBV5-4 with TRBJ1-2, with a possible D match to TRBD1 (6 bases). Trimming shortened V by 4 bases and J by 7 bases, and 23 bases separated the two germline ends. The V gene's germline CDR1 is SGHNT and CDR2 YYREEE (reference sequence). The CDR3 totals 16 residues. The CDR3 region has the DNA TGTGCCAGCAGCCTCAATACACAGGGAGTTCAGGCTGGCTACACCTTC. It yields the protein CASSLNTQGVQAGYTF.

The chain has TRBV20-1 and TRBJ2-1, with a weak D call TRBD1 (6 bases). Germline V CDR1 and CDR2: DFQATT, SNEGSKA (reference sequence). The CDR3 consists of 11 residues. V was cut by 4 bases and J by 6 bases, with 7 bases left in between. The DNA of the CDR3 is TGCAGTGCTATACAGGGCAATGAGCAGTTCTTC. This encodes CSAIQGNEQFF.

J is TRBJ2-2 and V is TRBV14, with 8 bases lining up with TRBD2. CDR1 is SGHDN and CDR2 is FVKESK in the germline V gene. Trimming at V came to 1 base and at J to 8 bases, leaving 15 bases not matched to a gene. There are 18 residues in the CDR3. The DNA for the CDR3 is TGTGCCAGCAGCCAAGGATTCGTTGCCGGGACTAGTCCGGGGGAGCTGTTTTTT. Translation gives CASSQGFVAGTSPGELFF.